One and the same sample provided the 31 T cell receptor beta chains below, sequenced in a study of cytomegalovirus exposure and HLA in healthy donors. PCR was performed using 60 Vbeta and 13 Jbeta primers. Measured with immunoSEQ multiplex PCR; TCRdb has only the in-frame clones, and not every one. This table holds 100,000 or so clones, more than 75% found once. The sample comprised PBMCs. These receptors were collected from a human donor in good health.

The CDR3 nucleotides are TGTGCCAGTACCCCAGCACAGGGTGCGGTCTACGAGCAGTACTTC. Encoded protein: CASTPAQGAVYEQYF. This chain joins TRBV19 and TRBJ2-7, with TRBD1 as a possible D gene (6 bases). This CDR3 is built from 15 residues. The V gene's germline CDR1 is LNHDA and CDR2 SQIVND (reference sequence). Trimming left V 7 bases short and J 3 bases short, with 19 bases between.

The chain carries TRBV11-2 and TRBJ1-6; D possibly corresponds to TRBD1 (5 bases). Germline CDR1 is SGHAT and CDR2 is FQNNGV. The CDR3 has 15 amino acids. Between the trimmed V and J ends, which lost 1 base and 9 bases, there was a span of 13 bases. DNA of the CDR3: TGTGCCAGCAGCTTAGTAGACGGGGGGGGTTCACCCCTCCACTTT. Its translation is CASSLVDGGGSPLHF.

The chain recombines TRBV5-1 with TRBJ1-5, with a weak D call TRBD1 (5 bases). The germline V gene encodes CDR1 SGHRS and CDR2 YFSETQ. The V end was cut by 4 bases, the J end by 2 bases, with 13 bases between. The CDR3 length is 15 residues. CDR3: CASSQDPGGNQPQHF. The CDR3 DNA follows: TGCGCCAGCAGCCAGGACCCGGGGGGCAATCAGCCCCAGCATTTT.

This clone came up once. The rearrangement joins TRBV6-4 to TRBJ2-1; tentative D call: TRBD2 (5 bases). V was trimmed by 0 bases and J by 0 bases, leaving 12 bases between them. This CDR3 has 17 residues. CDR1 is MRHNA, CDR2 SNTAGT, per germline. CDR3 in DNA: TGTGCCAGCAGTGACTCGCCTAGCTGGAGCTCCTACAATGAGCAGTTCTTC. It translates to CASSDSPSWSSYNEQFF.

V and J are TRBV18 and TRBJ2-1; weak D call: TRBD2 (5 bases). V dropped 3 bases and J dropped 0 bases, with 12 bases sitting between them. This CDR3 comprises 16 residues. Germline V CDR1 and CDR2: KGHSH, LQKENI. CDR3 sequence: CASSPMVGVSYNEQFF. CDR3 nucleotide sequence: TGTGCCAGCTCACCGATGGTCGGGGTCTCCTACAATGAGCAGTTCTTC.

The CDR3 sequence is CASSALAGGLNEQFF. The CDR3 DNA is TGTGCCAGCAGCGCCTTAGCGGGGGGGCTGAATGAGCAGTTCTTC. The gene calls are TRBV7-2 and TRBJ2-1; 11 nucleotides agree with TRBD2. The germline gives CDR1 SGHTA, CDR2 FQGNSA. The CDR3 loop spans 15 amino acids. J gave up 7 bases and V 5 bases, and 7 bases lay outside the gene matches.

CDR3 DNA sequence: TGTGCCAGCAGCCGGCCGGGTTACGACACTGAAGCTTTCTTT. Translation gives CASSRPGYDTEAFF. The V and J genes are TRBV7-9 and TRBJ1-1; D not certain. Germline assignment: CDR1 SEHNR and CDR2 FQNEAQ (reference sequence). The CDR3 has 14 amino acids. The germline V and J ends were trimmed by 5 bases and 3 bases, with 13 bases remaining between them. Full variable domain (outside the CDR3, taken from reference TRBV7-9 and TRBJ1-1): DTGVSQNPRHKITKRGQNVTFRCDPISEHNRLYWYRQTLGQGPEFLTYFQNEAQLEKSRLLSDRFSAERPKGSFSTLEIQRTEQGDSAMYLCASSRPGYDTEAFFGQGTRLTVV.

This clone was seen a handful of times. V is TRBV6-1 and J is TRBJ1-4, with 8 bases identical to TRBD1. Per germline, CDR1 MNHNS and CDR2 SASEGT. The CDR3 has 14 amino acids. V dropped 7 bases and J dropped 8; count of bases not matched to a gene: 9. CDR3 protein: CASNLDRDGEKLFF. The CDR3 DNA reads TGTGCCAGCAACCTGGACAGGGACGGCGAAAAACTGTTTTTT.

CDR3 residues: CASSPRRRGDGYTF. The CDR3 nucleotides read TGTGCCAGCAGCCCCCGACGCAGGGGAGATGGCTACACCTTC. This chain connects TRBV9 to TRBJ1-2; D may be TRBD1 (6 bases). The CDR3 runs 14 residues. The germline CDR1 and CDR2 sequences are SGDLS and YYNGEE. Trimming removed 4 bases from V and 6 bases from J, with 16 bases in between.

This chain joins TRBV7-9 and TRBJ2-1; 10 bases fit TRBD2. The CDR3 consists of 14 residues. Per germline, CDR1 SEHNR and CDR2 FQNEAQ (reference sequence). Unmatched junction bases numbered 14, after V lost 6 bases and J lost 15 bases. CDR3 nucleotide sequence: TGTGCCAGCAGATTCCCCTCTAGCGGGAGCTTTATGTTCTTC. Translation gives CASRFPSSGSFMFF.

This clone occurred a few times. This chain joins TRBV6-5 and TRBJ1-6; tentative D call: TRBD1 (6 bases). This CDR3 contains 16 residues. V shed 2 bases and J shed 9 bases, with 17 bases lying between them. From germline, CDR1 is MNHEY and CDR2 SVGAGI. CDR3 amino acids: CASSYLQGPRGSPLHF. The DNA for the CDR3 is TGTGCCAGCAGTTACCTCCAGGGGCCCCGGGGTTCACCCCTCCACTTT.

The V and J genes are TRBV18 and TRBJ1-5; 7 nucleotides align to TRBD1. J lost 2 bases, V lost 3 bases, and 13 bases had no gene match. Germline V gene data show CDR1 as KGHSH and CDR2 as LQKENI. The CDR3 sequence is 18 residues long. CDR3 sequence reads: CASSPRGEGAVGNQPQHF. The CDR3 DNA is TGTGCCAGCTCACCCCGGGGTGAGGGGGCGGTTGGCAATCAGCCCCAGCATTTT.

The rearrangement links TRBV7-2 to TRBJ2-7; TRBD1 matches at 9 bases. After removal of 4 bases from V and 4 bases from J, the junction contained 11 bases not matched to a gene. CDR1 is SGHTA, CDR2 FQGNSA, per germline. The CDR3 extends over 16 amino acids. DNA for the CDR3: TGTGCCAGCAGCTCGACCGGGACAGGGTACGGGTACGAGCAGTACTTC. This codes for CASSSTGTGYGYEQYF.

J is TRBJ1-2 and V is TRBV7-6, with 12 bases lining up with TRBD1. CDR1 is SGHVS, CDR2 FNYEAQ, per germline. The CDR3 runs 14 residues. The J segment lost 8 bases and the V segment lost 5 bases, leaving 6 bases of the junction unmatched. CDR3 amino acids: CASSQGQGAKGYTF. The CDR3 nucleotides read TGTGCCAGCAGCCAGGGACAGGGGGCGAAAGGCTACACCTTC.

The rearrangement uses TRBV7-2 and TRBJ1-3, with D perhaps TRBD1 (5 bases). Germline V gene sequence: CDR1 SGHTA, CDR2 FQGNSA. The CDR3 extends over 15 amino acids. Trimming shortened V by 5 bases and J by 0 bases, and 11 bases separated the two germline ends. The CDR3 is CASSLRQPSGNTIYF. CDR3 DNA sequence: TGTGCCAGCAGCCTGCGACAGCCCTCTGGAAACACCATATATTTT.

This clone was recorded once. V and J are TRBV5-1 and TRBJ2-1; 9 positions agree with TRBD2. The CDR3 covers 16 residues. Germline-derived CDR1 and CDR2 are SGHRS and YFSETQ. Losses at the gene ends were 2 bases for V and 6 bases for J; bases not matched to a gene: 9. The chain's CDR3 is CASSLMAGGALNEQFF. The CDR3 nucleotides read TGCGCCAGCAGCTTAATGGCGGGAGGGGCCCTCAATGAGCAGTTCTTC.

The table lists this clone with a few counts. This rearrangement joins TRBV21-1 to TRBJ1-4; TRBD1 is the table's D call and was not checked against the DNA. TRBV21-1 is recorded as a pseudogene. The CDR3 totals 17 residues. The CDR3 sequence is CASSKELSAGAYEKLFF. The DNA of the CDR3 is TGTGCCAGCAGCAAAGAACTAAGTGCAGGGGCCTATGAAAAACTGTTTTTT.

This rearrangement joins TRBV10-1 to TRBJ2-5; D possibly corresponds to TRBD1 (7 bases). Trimming cost V 11 bases and J 1 base, with 17 bases left between them. The CDR3 runs 14 residues. In germline, CDR1 is WNHNN, CDR2 SYGVQD (reference sequence). The chain's CDR3 is CAGPQGGTQETQYF. CDR3 in DNA: TGCGCCGGACCCCAGGGGGGAACCCAAGAGACCCAGTACTTC.

This clone was observed a single time. The chain couples TRBV4-3 to TRBJ2-7; D might be TRBD2 (5 bases). The CDR3 consists of 14 residues. Germline CDR1 and CDR2: LGHNA and YSLEER. V lost 4 bases, J lost 5 bases, and 15 bases lay in between. CDR3 sequence: CASSPEGRYDEQYF. CDR3 sequence (DNA): TGCGCCAGCAGCCCCGAGGGCCGATATGACGAGCAGTACTTC.

In this sample, this clone turned up once. The gene calls are TRBV4-2 and TRBJ2-5; D is unresolved. This CDR3 comprises 14 residues. The V end lost 0 bases, the J end lost 4 bases, and 9 bases lay between the germline ends. Germline V lookup: CDR1 LGHNA, CDR2 YNFKEQ. For the CDR3, the DNA is TGTGCCAGCAGCCAAGATTTAGAGAGAGAGACCCAGTACTTC. It encodes CASSQDLERETQYF.

This clone was found once. The chain combines TRBV7-2 with TRBJ2-1; D gene unclear. Germline CDR1 SGHTA, CDR2 FQGNSA. Trimming left V 1 base short and J 3 bases short, with 10 bases between. The CDR3 totals 15 residues. In nucleotides, the CDR3 is TGTGCCAGCAGCTTAGTATCAGGTCTCTACAATGAGCAGTTCTTC. Its protein product is CASSLVSGLYNEQFF.

This clone has a single count. The rearrangement uses TRBV7-3 and TRBJ2-3, with 10 positions matching TRBD2. The V segment lost 5 bases and the J segment 3 bases; nucleotides outside the gene matches: 5. The CDR3 is made up of 15 amino acids. Germline V CDR1 and CDR2: SGHTA, FQGTGA. CDR3 nucleotides: TGTGCCAGCAGCCACGGACTAGCGGAAACAGATACGCAGTATTTT. Residues: CASSHGLAETDTQYF.

The CDR3 DNA sequence: TGTGCCAGCAGTACCTACGCTTACAATGAGCAGTTCTTC. Residues: CASSTYAYNEQFF. This chain joins TRBV2 and TRBJ2-1, with D hard to call. V was cut by 5 bases and J by 4 bases, with 9 bases left in between. The CDR3 length is 13 residues. Germline V gene sequence: CDR1 SNHLY, CDR2 FYNNEI.

The V call is TRBV4-2, the J call TRBJ1-2; a possible D gene is TRBD1 (5 bases). This CDR3 has 16 amino acids. The germline V and J ends were trimmed by 4 bases and 0 bases, with 15 bases remaining between them. Germline V gene lookup returns CDR1 LGHNA and CDR2 YNFKEQ. CDR3 protein: CASSPYTGDSNYGYTF. The DNA for the CDR3 is TGTGCCAGCAGCCCATATACGGGGGATTCTAACTATGGCTACACCTTC.

V gene TRBV18 combines with J gene TRBJ2-7; TRBD1 matches at 7 bases. The CDR3 has 17 amino acids. From germline, CDR1 is KGHSH and CDR2 LQKENI. After removal of 3 bases from V and 1 base from J, the junction contained 12 bases not matched to a gene. The chain's CDR3 is CASSPGQVLGSSYEQYF. For the CDR3, the DNA is TGTGCCAGCTCACCTGGACAGGTCTTGGGTTCTTCCTACGAGCAGTACTTC.

The chain employs TRBV11-3 and TRBJ2-1; TRBD2 matches 7 bases. Germline V CDR1 and CDR2: SGHNT, YENEEA. Trimming took 5 bases from V and 3 from J; bases not matched to a gene: 10. The CDR3 length is 16 residues. The CDR3 DNA reads TGTGCCAGCAGCCTAGGGTCGCCTAGCGGCTACAATGAGCAGTTCTTC. Protein sequence: CASSLGSPSGYNEQFF.

The rearrangement uses TRBV9 and TRBJ1-3, with unresolved D. Looked up from germline, CDR1 is SGDLS and CDR2 is YYNGEE. V lost 4 bases, J lost 2 bases, and 16 bases lay in between. The CDR3 has 16 amino acids. The CDR3 protein is CASSPGVGITGNTIYF. As DNA, the CDR3 is TGTGCCAGCAGCCCCGGAGTCGGGATCACTGGAAACACCATATATTTT.

This chain joins TRBV25-1 and TRBJ1-4; D is possibly TRBD1 (5 bases). The CDR3 has 14 amino acids. The V gene's germline CDR1 is MGHDK and CDR2 SYGVNS. Between the trimmed V and J ends, which lost 8 bases and 0 bases, there was a span of 10 bases. CDR3 loop: CASRDSSTNEKLFF. The CDR3 coding sequence is TGTGCCAGCCGGGACTCCTCAACTAATGAAAAACTGTTTTTT.

The chain uses TRBV9 and TRBJ1-1; D remains ambiguous. CDR3 length equals 14 residues. The ends were cut back, 6 bases at V and 6 bases at J, with 18 bases in the middle. Germline V gene data show CDR1 as SGDLS and CDR2 as YYNGEE. The CDR3 protein is CASTQGGFAAEAFF. CDR3 DNA: TGTGCCAGCACCCAAGGAGGTTTCGCCGCTGAAGCTTTCTTT.

V usage is TRBV28 and J usage is TRBJ2-7; TRBD2 matches at 8 bases. With V trimmed by 5 bases and J by 2 bases, 8 bases remained unmatched. Germline lookup yields CDR1 MDHEN and CDR2 SYDVKM. The CDR3 has 15 amino acids. The CDR3 sequence is CASSPLPGGTYEQYF. CDR3 DNA sequence: TGTGCCAGCAGTCCACTGCCGGGAGGGACCTACGAGCAGTACTTC.

The rearrangement joins TRBV15 to TRBJ2-7, with D tentatively TRBD1 (6 bases). The V end lost 6 bases, the J end lost 7 bases, and 16 bases lay between the germline ends. Per the germline V gene, CDR1 is LNHNV and CDR2 is YYDKDF (reference sequence). This CDR3 has 13 amino acids. CDR3 bases: TGTGCCACCAGTATTGGGACACTCCGGGAGCAGTACTTC. It translates to CATSIGTLREQYF.